This T cell receptor beta chain was documented in a study of cytomegalovirus exposure and HLA in healthy donors. A note on this clone: The antigen is unknown.

The CDR3 extends over 15 amino acids. Germline CDR1 and CDR2: MNHEY and SVGAGI. The junction had 10 bases not matched to a gene; V was cut back by 6 bases and J by 2 bases. Study-level points and caveats: Generally TCR sequences proved uncommon, though certain public TCRs appeared in numerous donors.

Generated by immunoSEQ multiplex PCR, the TCRdb table keeps only in-frame clones and is missing some. The data contain roughly 300,000 clones, 88% of them seen just once; the ten biggest clones take up about 0.99%. The rearrangement links TRBV6-5 to TRBJ2-7; 7 bases fit TRBD1. Sequences were obtained from PBMCs. The TCR sequence derives from a woman aged 18-35 years in good health and CMV-seronegative. CDR3 nucleotide sequence: TGTGCCAGCAGCCAGACAGGGACGTACACCTACGAGCAGTACTTC. It is translated as CASSQTGTYTYEQYF.